This T cell receptor (beta chain) was retrieved from a study of cytomegalovirus exposure and HLA in healthy donors. Healthy donors of bone marrow made up the group. Deletions cut 4 bases from V and 5 bases from J, with 14 bases between. The germline CDR1 and CDR2 sequences are MNHEY and SMNVEV (reference sequence). This CDR3 comprises 14 residues. The PCR contained 60 Vbeta and 13 Jbeta primers. Generated by immunoSEQ multiplex PCR, the TCRdb table keeps only in-frame clones and is missing some. There are some 130,000 clones in the sample; around 80% occur only once, and 5% to 8.5% lies in the top ten.

The sequence derives from a man aged 40-49 years in good health and CMV-seropositive. V gene TRBV27 combines with J gene TRBJ2-5; D is undetermined. Material: PBMCs. DNA of the CDR3: TGTGCCAGCAGTTCCCGTCGGTCGGTGGAGACCCAGTACTTC. Its protein product is CASSSRRSVETQYF.